This T cell receptor (beta chain) stems from a study of T cells after yellow fever vaccination (dated by TCRdb to about 2019). For the study in its entirety: Staining for CD3, CD45RA, CCR7 and CD95 was used to sort memory subsets (EM, EMRA, CM and Tscm) on a BD FACS Aria III. The SMART-Seq v4 Ultra Low Input RNA kit was used to prepare libraries from fractions with low cell numbers. To follow T-cell clones before and after both primary and booster YFV17D yellow fever vaccination, bulk TCR alpha and beta repertoires underwent longitudinal sequencing. The cohort comprised two healthy male donors, one aged 18 to 30 and one aged 30 to 40 years. Blood samples were taken at several timepoints before and after primary and secondary immunization, and bulk PBMC replicates and cell subsets were isolated. Memory subsets were sorted on days 0, 15 and 45 and at 18 months after primary vaccination, and on days 0, 15 and 45 after the 30-year booster.

Results the study describes overall, beyond this receptor: Compared with the primary T-cell response, the secondary T-cell response was faster but weaker, reaching its peak on day 5 rather than on day 15. On day 0, almost all vaccine-responding clonotypes were below detection in the sorted memory subsets. Most clones expanded after primary vaccination were re-detected after the booster (around 96% of CD4 and around 86% of CD8), suggesting broad memory maintenance. The study included only two donors, which limits how far the findings can be generalized. Because abundant contaminating clonotypes from the bulk population could be contained in FACS-sorted repertoires, computational filtering was required. A small fraction of clonotypes showed up in both the CD4 and CD8 compartments, probably as a result of convergent recombination.

This clonotype has a handful of counts. Nothing much larger sits one base from this clone, and base qualities are not available. TCR cDNA was synthesized by 5'RACE template switching, which introduced a universal primer site and unique molecular identifiers. Priming for cDNA synthesis came from both the TCR alpha and TCR beta constant segments. Library amplification involved two PCR steps, and the second step added sample barcodes and sequencing adapters. Sequencing of the libraries was done on either Illumina HiSeq 2500 (2x100 bp) or NovaSeq (2x150 bp). The original pipeline was this. Demultiplexing of reads and collapsing into UMI consensus sequences were performed with MIGEC, and V(D)J alignment was carried out with MiXCR. Vaccine-responding clonotypes were defined with edgeR using replicate PBMC samples, requiring FDR below 0.01 and a log2 fold change above 5 up to day 15. Each bulk clonotype received a CD4 or CD8 identity based on whether the sequenced CD4 or CD8 repertoire contained that clonotype at higher abundance. Clonotype frequencies in memory subsets were weighted by FACS-sorted cell numbers to estimate each clone's distribution across memory phenotypes. TCRdb trimmed public reads at Q25 via fastp, called clones via MiXCR and kept in-frame beta chains. Rows matching on CDR3 protein sequence are summarized as one entry with the most common DNA and genes. The V and J calls were determined by TCRdb, not by the authors. The sample table shows 35,000 to 55,000 distinct CDR3 sequences, and just under 6.5% are seen once. The ten largest clonotypes hold more than 9% of the sample.

A distance of 15 bases separates the germline ends of V and J, which lose 4 bases and 7 bases respectively. CDR1 SGDLS and CDR2 YYNGEE were looked up in the germline V gene. The cysteine opens and the phenylalanine closes a CDR3 of 14 amino acids. Of all the DNA, just the CDR3 is kept, 42 bases in frame from base 1. What the treatment or condition label conveys for this sample: live attenuated yellow fever vaccine strain. A standard Ficoll-Paque protocol was used to isolate PBMCs from peripheral blood. The RNeasy Micro Kit was used to extract RNA from sorted memory subsets. The sequence was collected from a man aged 25 to 40 who received the YFV17D yellow fever vaccine. The sample was PBMCs, either bulk or a sorted T-cell subset (CD4+, CD8+, memory, or dextramer-sorted; not recorded which), taken 45 days after the yellow fever booster vaccination. The chain links TRBV9 with TRBJ2-1; the D gene is perhaps TRBD1, from 6 matching bases. The nucleotide sequence reads as follows: TGTGCCAGCAGCCCCCAGACGGGACATAATGAGCAGTTCTTC. Its protein reads: CASSPQTGHNEQFF.